The clone carrying this TCR beta chain is large within its sample. The antigen is not known. Germline V lookup: CDR1 SEHNR, CDR2 FQNEAQ (reference sequence). The V end lost 4 bases, the J end lost 10 bases, and 14 bases lay between the germline ends. The CDR3 covers 14 residues. The protocol attached unique molecular identifiers to individual cDNA molecules. MiXCR was run by TCRdb on the 5' RACE reads, yielding one entry per CDR3 protein. In the table there are fewer than 30,000 distinct CDR3 sequences, less than 6.5% of which are singletons. This sample was taken from a study of early T cells in non-severe SARS-CoV-2 infection. Across the whole study: From unsorted whole blood, bulk RNA was sequenced, and the chains remained unpaired.

Study findings and constraints: Using VDJdb, the matching emphasized anti-spike CD8 responses while missing private and CD4 specificities.

V gene TRBV7-9 combines with J gene TRBJ1-6; a weak D match, TRBD1 (6 bases). The clonotype originates from an adult who was a healthcare worker with PCR-confirmed SARS-CoV-2 infection or an uninfected control (not recorded which). Sequenced sample: whole blood. CDR3 loop: CASSSLTGNSPLHF. CDR3 DNA: TGTGCCAGCAGCTCACTTACAGGGAACTCACCCCTCCACTTT. The whole variable domain, filled in from reference TRBV7-9 and TRBJ1-6, reads DTGVSQNPRHKITKRGQNVTFRCDPISEHNRLYWYRQTLGQGPEFLTYFQNEAQLEKSRLLSDRFSAERPKGSFSTLEIQRTEQGDSAMYLCASSSLTGNSPLHFGNGTRLTVT.